This TCR beta chain was recovered during a study of tissue T cells after allogeneic stem cell transplantation (dated by TCRdb to 2022 to 2024). In the study overall: About 7 adult allo-HCT recipients with steroid-refractory GVHD were prospectively enrolled in a research-autopsy study over a roughly three-year period. Grafts from donors were received by all GVHD patients, with several grafts being unmodified and three being CD34-selected to deplete T cells. All GVHD patients had gastrointestinal GVHD and received several lines of GVHD-directed therapy; 4 or 5 also had skin involvement. In viably preserved blood and marrow, CD3+ T cells were flow-sorted if cell numbers allowed, whereas smaller samples went directly to DNA extraction. Using research autopsies of patients with and without GVHD, plus mouse models of GVHD, the study profiled TCR beta repertoires across many tissues. The human arm was a prospective observational study without blinding or randomization.

What the time point label conveys for this sample: recipient (host-origin) PBMCs collected before allo-HCT. As to this clone: There is no known antigen for this receptor. The record has no base qualities; no much larger clone is one base away.

Here is what the overall study found, with its caveats: The study did not determine which tissue TCRs were alloreactive or antigen-specific, and some clones might have been persisting host cells. Within patients, how anatomically similar tissues were was a major factor shaping TCR repertoire composition, regardless of disease or transplant status. Only a few T cell clones appeared in more than one patient, yet motif-based clustering showed tissue-specific repertoire signatures that were shared between patients. In both patients and mice, only a limited portion of the TCR repertoire detected in tissues was captured by blood and spleen T cells. The patient cohort was small and varied clinically, and sampling depth was recognized as a limitation.

Receptor amplification or capture employed the immunoSEQ multiplex PCR assay. Adaptive Biotechnologies performed the TCRbeta CDR3 sequencing at survey depth and reported CDR3 sequences, V/J genes, productive frequency and template counts. Amplification of TCR beta CDR3 regions started from genomic DNA instead of RNA. Under the source paper's analysis protocol: Jensen-Shannon divergence was used to quantify pairwise repertoire overlap between tissues, with a value of 1 indicating complete divergence and a value of 0 indicating identical repertoires. Tissues were grouped by single-linkage agglomerative hierarchical clustering of pairwise JSD values, and the clustering results were shown as dendrograms. GLIPH2 was applied to all patient samples using simulation_depth 1000, kmer_min_depth 3, and cdr3_length_cutoff 8, and only groups with more than two unique CDR3s were retained. In a standardized tissue-overlap score, Jaccard GLIPH-group overlap across patients was extrapolated to a standard repertoire size of 1000 clones. Linear mixed-effect models, with tissue included as a fixed effect and individual included as a random effect, were used to assess associations of diversity with clinical or experimental variables. TCRdb limited this immuneACCESS table to in-frame rearrangements with V and J called. A share of clones is missing; checked studies link under half to unresolved V genes, and the rest is unexplained. V and J calls and clone size are given by that table; D and trimming were obtained from the DNA. Here the sample has about 26,000 clones; under 95% occur a single time. The top ten constitute approximately 2% of the sample.

The clonotype was recovered from a male donor at least 60 years old who later had graft-versus-host disease after an allogeneic stem cell transplant. Sequencing was performed on blood, taken before transplantation.

The sequence in DNA is TGTGCCAGTAGTACGGGCCCGAGCTCCTACGAGCAGTACTTC. It encodes CASSTGPSSYEQYF. In this chain, TRBV19 is recombined with TRBJ2-7, with the D gene uncertain. The germline V gene encodes CDR1 LNHDA and CDR2 SQIVND (reference sequence). Inclusive of the bounding cysteine and phenylalanine, the CDR3 is 14 residues long. The CDR3 DNA has 42 bases and is translated from base 1. V and J lose 4 bases and 0 bases, and a span of 10 bases separates them.